The 26 T cell receptor beta chains given below trace back to one sample, sequenced in a study of vaccination effects on CD4 cells after COVID-19. Sequencing was preceded by expansion of antigen-specific CD4+ T cells with viral peptide pools in the ViraFEST assay. CD4+ T cell isolation took place after less than 13 days of culture. The study found no prior SARS-CoV-2 infection in the vaccine recipients, who tested negative for nucleocapsid antibodies. Some clones are missing from TCRdb's copy, which holds only in-frame ones; the method was immunoSEQ multiplex PCR. Of roughly 50,000 clones listed, 79% were seen once; the top ten hold approximately 6%. What these receptors recognize is not known. This specimen was CD4+ T cells from PBMCs cultured with HCoV-OC43 spike peptides, taken before COVID-19 vaccination. Subset in this sample: HCoV-OC43 spike overlapping peptide pool stimulation. These receptors were collected from a human donor who received a COVID-19 vaccine.

This chain joins TRBV6-4 and TRBJ2-1; D unresolved. CDR3 length equals 17 residues. Germline V gives CDR1 MRHNA, CDR2 SNTAGT. The germline V and J ends were trimmed by 4 bases and 0 bases, with 16 bases remaining between them. CDR3 region: CASSARASPSSYNEQFF. As DNA, the CDR3 is TGTGCCAGCAGTGCTCGGGCTTCTCCGAGCTCCTACAATGAGCAGTTCTTC.

The chain recombines TRBV11-2 with TRBJ1-5; 8 bases line up with TRBD1. The germline V gene encodes CDR1 SGHAT and CDR2 FQNNGV. Trimming removed 5 bases from V and 3 bases from J; junction bases left unmatched: 9. The CDR3 is 16 amino acids. DNA of the CDR3: TGTGCCAGCAGCCCCGGGACAGGAGGCATCAATCAGCCCCAGCATTTT. As protein: CASSPGTGGINQPQHF.

The chain is built from TRBV19 and TRBJ1-4, with D possibly matching TRBD1 (6 bases). CDR1 and CDR2 (germline): LNHDA, SQIVND (reference sequence). The ends were cut back, 8 bases at V and 4 bases at J, with 17 bases in the middle. The CDR3 covers 15 residues. DNA for the CDR3: TGTGCCAGTCGCCCGACAGGTGGGATTAATGAAAAACTGTTTTTT. This sequence encodes CASRPTGGINEKLFF.

The CDR3 reads CSVEWDSKPEKLFF. The CDR3 DNA reads TGCAGCGTTGAATGGGACTCCAAACCAGAAAAACTGTTTTTT. The rearrangement uses TRBV29-1 and TRBJ1-4, with a tentative D call TRBD1 (5 bases). Trimming took off 2 bases at V and 8 bases at J, with 15 bases between the two ends. This CDR3 is built from 14 residues. CDR1 is SQVTM, CDR2 ANQGSEA, per germline.

The chain carries TRBV7-8 and TRBJ2-5, with 9 bases identical to TRBD2. J lost 5 bases, V lost 2 bases, and 3 bases had no gene match. Germline-derived CDR1 and CDR2 are SGHVS and FQNEAQ. The CDR3 is 14 residues long. The CDR3 DNA sequence: TGTGCCAGCAGCTTATATGCGGGGGGGGAGACCCAGTACTTC. Translation gives CASSLYAGGETQYF.

The V gene is TRBV6-4, the J gene TRBJ1-4; D remains ambiguous. Germline V gives CDR1 MRHNA, CDR2 SNTAGT. With 4 bases removed from V and 0 bases from J, the gap between germline ends came to 12 bases. The CDR3 extends over 16 amino acids. CDR3 coding DNA: TGTGCCAGCAGTGGTCTTATTGGCGCAACTAATGAAAAACTGTTTTTT. Amino acids: CASSGLIGATNEKLFF.

The rearrangement uses TRBV9 and TRBJ2-5; D possibly matches TRBD1 or TRBD2 (5 bases each). Germline lookup yields CDR1 SGDLS and CDR2 YYNGEE. The CDR3 runs to 13 residues. Trimming took 4 bases from V and 2 from J, leaving 9 bases between them. For the CDR3, the DNA is TGTGCCAGCAGCTGGGACGGTCAAGAGACCCAGTACTTC. It is translated as CASSWDGQETQYF.

The chain uses TRBV5-6 and TRBJ1-2; 7 nucleotides agree with TRBD1. CDR3 length: 15 amino acids. Germline V gene lookup returns CDR1 SGHDT and CDR2 YYEEEE. The ends lost 2 bases at V and 0 bases at J; junction bases unmatched: 4. CDR3 residues: CASSFRDSTNYGYTF. CDR3 bases: TGTGCCAGCAGCTTCCGGGACAGCACTAACTATGGCTACACCTTC.

The V gene is TRBV13, the J gene TRBJ1-1; D gene ambiguous. The CDR3 has 14 residues. The V gene lost 5 bases and the J gene lost 2 bases, with 12 bases spanning the gap. CDR1 is PRHDT and CDR2 is FYEKMQ in the germline V gene (reference sequence). The CDR3 loop is CASSQRFINTEAFF. The CDR3 region has the DNA TGTGCCAGCAGCCAACGGTTCATAAACACTGAAGCTTTCTTT.

The chain combines TRBV7-2 with TRBJ2-5; 12 positions agree with TRBD2. In germline, CDR1 is SGHTA, CDR2 FQGNSA. This CDR3 has 16 amino acids. V was clipped by 1 base and J by 1 base; unmatched bases: 1. CDR3 region: CASSLGLAGAQETQYF. For the CDR3, the DNA is TGTGCCAGCAGCTTAGGACTAGCGGGAGCCCAAGAGACCCAGTACTTC.

This clone appeared a few times. J is TRBJ2-7 and V is TRBV6-6; D is undetermined. Germline CDR1 reads MNHNY; CDR2 reads SVGAGI (reference sequence). The CDR3 length is 14 residues. The V end lost 5 bases, the J end lost 1 base, and 12 bases lay between the germline ends. The CDR3 region is CASSDRIGSYEQYV. CDR3 in DNA: TGTGCCAGCAGTGATCGGATTGGGTCCTACGAGCAGTACGTC.

The chain couples TRBV24-1 to TRBJ1-5; the D gene is possibly TRBD1 (6 bases). Trimming took 3 bases from V and 4 from J, leaving 9 bases between them. CDR3 length: 14 amino acids. Germline V gene lookup returns CDR1 KGHDR and CDR2 SFDVKD. CDR3 DNA sequence: TGTGCCACCAGTGATGGGGGGCTGAATCAGCCCCAGCATTTT. Translation: CATSDGGLNQPQHF.

This clone was seen once. V usage is TRBV27 and J usage is TRBJ2-1, with no clear D. The CDR3 contains 13 residues. The V gene's germline CDR1 is MNHEY and CDR2 SMNVEV (reference sequence). The V gene lost 4 bases and the J gene lost 10 bases, with 14 bases spanning the gap. The CDR3 region is CASSYSDRPEQFF. The CDR3, as DNA: TGTGCCAGCAGTTACTCCGACCGGCCAGAGCAGTTCTTC.

V gene TRBV5-1 combines with J gene TRBJ2-2; D unclear. V was clipped by 7 bases and J by 1 base, with 11 bases between them. The CDR3 is 14 residues long. Germline CDR1 and CDR2: SGHRS and YFSETQ. CDR3: CASGSGLNTGELFF. CDR3 coding DNA: TGCGCCAGCGGGTCGGGCCTGAACACCGGGGAGCTGTTTTTT.

The rearrangement links TRBV4-3 to TRBJ1-6; no reliable D call. The germline V gene encodes CDR1 LGHNA and CDR2 YSLEER. The CDR3 contains 14 residues. Trimming took 0 bases from V and 14 from J, leaving 14 bases between them. The CDR3 reads CASSQDYGVVALHF. The DNA of the CDR3 is TGCGCCAGCAGCCAAGACTACGGCGTTGTCGCCCTCCACTTT.

The V and J genes are TRBV11-2 and TRBJ2-1; 8 nucleotides agree with TRBD2. V shed 1 base and J 7 bases; nucleotides not matched to a gene: 9. Germline CDR1 is SGHAT and CDR2 is FQNNGV. The CDR3 is 16 amino acids. For the CDR3, the DNA is TGTGCCAGCAGCTTAGTAGCGGGGCCTATCGGAAATGAGCAGTTCTTC. As protein: CASSLVAGPIGNEQFF.

The V call is TRBV29-1, the J call TRBJ1-2; a possible D gene is TRBD1 (6 bases). With 4 bases removed from V and 2 bases from J, the gap between germline ends came to 17 bases. The germline CDR1 and CDR2 sequences are SQVTM and ANQGSEA. This CDR3 spans 15 amino acids. CDR3 sequence reads: CSVGTPLGGNYGYTF. CDR3 DNA sequence: TGCAGCGTTGGAACCCCCCTCGGGGGCAACTATGGCTACACCTTC.

The J gene is TRBJ1-1, the V gene TRBV5-1; D perhaps matches TRBD1 (6 bases). Germline V gene sequence: CDR1 SGHRS, CDR2 YFSETQ. V shed 3 bases and J shed 5 bases, with 17 bases lying between them. This CDR3 comprises 15 residues. In DNA, the CDR3 is TGCGCCAGCAGCTATCAAGGGGGGGTGGAAACTGAAGCTTTCTTT. Its translation is CASSYQGGVETEAFF.

The chain employs TRBV2 and TRBJ1-6; D is uncertain. V lost 2 bases, J lost 10 bases, and 18 bases lay in between. The CDR3 consists of 16 residues. Germline lookup yields CDR1 SNHLY and CDR2 FYNNEI. CDR3 protein: CASSEFAGRVGSPLHF. The DNA of the CDR3 is TGTGCCAGCAGTGAATTCGCGGGTAGGGTCGGATCACCCCTCCACTTT.

The genes are TRBV5-4 and TRBJ2-1; D is possibly TRBD2 (5 bases). Trimming took off 0 bases at V and 6 bases at J, with 7 bases between the two ends. This CDR3 has 13 amino acids. Per germline, CDR1 SGHNT and CDR2 YYREEE (reference sequence). The DNA for the CDR3 is TGTGCCAGCAGCTTGGATGCGGGCAATGAGCAGTTCTTC. Protein sequence: CASSLDAGNEQFF.

The gene calls are TRBV4-1 and TRBJ2-5; 8 nucleotides align to TRBD1. V was pared by 5 bases and J by 2 bases, with 4 bases of the junction left unmatched. The germline V gene has CDR1 MGHRA and CDR2 YSYEKL. This CDR3 is built from 14 residues. This CDR3 is CASSVGQGQETQYF. In DNA, the CDR3 is TGCGCCAGCAGCGTTGGACAGGGTCAAGAGACCCAGTACTTC.

This chain links TRBV5-8 with TRBJ2-6; D is uncertain. V was shortened by 4 bases and J by 0 bases, with 11 bases between the two germline ends. The CDR3 has 16 residues. CDR1 is SGHTS, CDR2 YDEGEE, per germline. This CDR3 is CASSPAYLSGANVLTF. The CDR3 DNA reads as TGTGCCAGCAGCCCGGCCTATCTCTCTGGGGCCAACGTCCTGACTTTC.

J is TRBJ1-6 and V is TRBV29-1; TRBD1 matches at 8 bases. The CDR3 is made up of 14 amino acids. Germline CDR1 and CDR2: SQVTM and ANQGSEA. Losses at the gene ends were 5 bases for V and 8 bases for J; bases not matched to a gene: 8. The DNA for the CDR3 is TGCAGCGTTCAAATCTCAGGGGGCGATTCACCCCTCCACTTT. Translation: CSVQISGGDSPLHF. Variable domain in full (rest from reference TRBV29-1 and TRBJ1-6): SAVISQKPSRDICQRGTSLTIQCQVDSQVTMMFWYRQQPGQSLTLIATANQGSEATYESGFVIDKFPISRPNLTFSTLTVSNMSPEDSSIYLCSVQISGGDSPLHFGNGTRLTVT.

The chain recombines TRBV18 with TRBJ2-5; D might be TRBD2 (5 bases). The CDR3 is 16 residues long. Germline loops: CDR1 KGHSH, CDR2 LQKENI. Trimming cost V 3 bases and J 5 bases, with 19 bases left between them. The CDR3 region has the DNA TGTGCCAGCTCACCTCCTACTAGAACGGTGTTCGAGACCCAGTACTTC. The encoded protein is CASSPPTRTVFETQYF.

The chain combines TRBV30 with TRBJ1-4; 8 positions match TRBD1. After removal of 0 bases from V and 8 bases from J, the junction contained 5 bases not matched to a gene. This CDR3 has 14 residues. The germline gives CDR1 GTSNPN, CDR2 SVGIG (reference sequence). The DNA of the CDR3 is TGTGCCTGGAGTGTGGACAGGGTTTCCGAAAAACTGTTTTTT. As protein: CAWSVDRVSEKLFF.

The CDR3 is CASTRGQPQETQYF. As DNA, the CDR3 is TGTGCCAGCACTAGGGGACAGCCCCAAGAGACCCAGTACTTC. The chain employs TRBV2 and TRBJ2-5, with 7 bases identical to TRBD1. Germline lookup yields CDR1 SNHLY and CDR2 FYNNEI. There are 14 residues in the CDR3. Trimming cost V 7 bases and J 1 base; bases outside gene matches: 6.